Detailed here is one T cell receptor beta chain. The sample originates from a study of identical twins. TCRdb ran MiXCR on the 5' RACE reads and lists one entry per CDR3 protein. The sample records hundreds of thousands of distinct CDR3 sequences, 10% to 15% being singletons. This CDR3 has 17 amino acids. From germline, CDR1 is MNHNS and CDR2 SASEGT. V shed 2 bases and J 4 bases; nucleotides not matched to a gene: 9. The same specimen was also included in a second study, on yellow fever vaccine responses in identical twins.

The TCR comes from a woman younger than 30 in good health. The sequenced material came from PBMCs. This rearrangement joins TRBV6-1 to TRBJ2-4, with 9 bases identical to TRBD2. The CDR3 coding sequence is TGTGCCAGCAGTGAATTCGGCTCTAGCGGGAAAAAAAACATTCAGTACTTC. Translated: CASSEFGSSGKKNIQYF.